This T cell receptor (beta chain) was recovered during a study of shared clonotypes between healthy human individuals. Method: immunoSEQ multiplex PCR; TCRdb's copy keeps in-frame clones and lacks some. Among about 2.4 million clones listed, around nine tenths were seen once. Unmatched junction bases numbered 6, after V lost 3 bases and J lost 3 bases. This CDR3 is 15 amino acids long. CDR1 is SGHRS and CDR2 is YFSETQ in the germline V gene. This rearrangement joins TRBV5-1 to TRBJ2-1; TRBD1 agrees at 7 bases. Sample: naive CD4+ T cells sorted from blood. Stated subset: CD45RA+ positively selected. The TCR was taken from a man between 18 and 35 years old in good health. The CDR3 region is CASSSSDRFYNEQFF. The CDR3 nucleotides read TGCGCCAGCAGCTCCTCGGACAGGTTCTACAATGAGCAGTTCTTC.